This TCR beta chain originates from a study of response to subunit inactivated influenza vaccine. Using its own MiXCR run on the RT-PCR reads, TCRdb lists one record per CDR3 protein. This sample carries 650,000 to 800,000 distinct CDR3 sequences, approximately 15% of them seen once, and the ten largest clones take 6% to 7%. Study observations and caveats: Authors suggested each seasonal influenza vaccination recruits few new T cells.

CDR3 length: 16 amino acids. CDR1 is DFQATT, CDR2 SNEGSKA, per germline (reference sequence). V was pared by 6 bases and J by 3 bases, with 21 bases between. Note on this clonotype: Its specificity is unknown.

This sequence joins TRBV20-1 and TRBJ2-1; D is perhaps TRBD1 (5 bases). Sequenced here: PBMCs from blood, sampled 14 days before vaccination. The sequence was obtained from a man aged 50-60 years who received an inactivated influenza vaccine. The CDR3 sequence: CSAPRIKGHNYNEQFF. CDR3 bases: TGCAGTGCCCCCCGAATTAAGGGGCATAACTACAATGAGCAGTTCTTC.